This is a list of T cell receptor beta chains from one sample in a study of T-cell memory formation after mild COVID-19. One entry per CDR3 protein, called by TCRdb with MiXCR from the 5' RACE reads. The sample has 300,000 to 400,000 distinct CDR3 sequences; more than 20% are singletons. Sequenced sample: PBMCs or a T cell subset sorted from them (not recorded which). The receptors shown here come from an adult woman who had mild COVID-19 (a few samples of this study predate the infection). Cell type and time point are not known. Each CDR3 is given with its conserved first and last residue. Fields, in order: V gene, D gene, clone size, CDR3 length, J gene, CDR3 DNA, CDR3 protein. The D gene is left open where the match is weak. For some rows the clone size is stated as once, few or many, or as a class when expanded; others skip it.

>TRBV5-1|TRBD2|NA|18|TRBJ2-4
TGCGCCAGCAGCTTGGAGCCGGGACTAGCGGGACCGCAAAACATTCAGTACTTC
CASSLEPGLAGPQNIQYF
>TRBV20-1|TRBD1|NA|17|TRBJ2-7
TGCAGTGCTAGAGATCCTAAGGGGACAGGGGGTAGCTACGAGCAGTACTTC
CSARDPKGTGGSYEQYF
>TRBV29-1|TRBD1|few|13|TRBJ2-3
TGCAGCTATGGACAGGGGGGAACAGATACGCAGTATTTT
CSYGQGGTDTQYF
>TRBV12-3/TRBV12-4|TRBD1|NA|15|TRBJ1-6
TGTGCCAGCAGTTTAGAGGGACAGCTCAATTCACCCCTCCACTTT
CASSLEGQLNSPLHF
>TRBV4-2|TRBD1|NA|16|TRBJ1-3
TGTGCCAGCAGCCAAGGGGGACAGGGAGCTGGAAACACCATATATTTT
CASSQGGQGAGNTIYF
>TRBV29-1|NA|few|12|TRBJ2-5
TGCAGCGTTGAGTTCCTAGCGTGGACCCAGTACTTC
CSVEFLAWTQYF
>TRBV7-2|TRBD2|NA|16|TRBJ2-3
TGTGCCAGCAGCGGGGGGGGGTCCGTGGGCACAGATACGCAGTATTTT
CASSGGGSVGTDTQYF
>TRBV20-1|TRBD1|NA|14|TRBJ1-4
TGCAGTGCTAGAGATTGGACAGGGACCGAAAAACTGTTTTTT
CSARDWTGTEKLFF
>TRBV7-9|NA|NA|16|TRBJ2-5
TGTGCCAGCAACCCTATAGGGGGGGCGACCCGGGAGACCCAGTACTTC
CASNPIGGATRETQYF
>TRBV6-1|NA|NA|17|TRBJ1-6
TGTGCCAGCAGTGAAGCAGGGCTCAGCTCCTATAATTCACCCCTCCACTTT
CASSEAGLSSYNSPLHF
>TRBV6-2/TRBV6-3|TRBD2|NA|17|TRBJ2-5
TGTGCCAGCACACGGCTAGCGGGAGCGGGGAACCAAGAGACCCAGTACTTC
CASTRLAGAGNQETQYF
>TRBV6-2/TRBV6-3|TRBD2|NA|15|TRBJ2-7
TGTGCCAGCAGTTACTCTGCGGGGGGGGAGTACGAGCAGTACTTC
CASSYSAGGEYEQYF
>TRBV6-5|NA|NA|11|TRBJ1-1
TGTGCCAGCAGACGGGGACCTGAAGCTTTCTTT
CASRRGPEAFF
>TRBV29-1|TRBD2|NA|14|TRBJ2-3
TGCAGCGACCTAGCGGGAGGGATAGGAGATACGCAGTATTTT
CSDLAGGIGDTQYF
>TRBV4-3|NA|few|17|TRBJ1-5
TGCGCCAGCAGCCAAGACCCGTGGACCGTAAACAATCAGCCCCAGCATTTT
CASSQDPWTVNNQPQHF
>TRBV12-3/TRBV12-4|NA|few|12|TRBJ1-1
TGTGCCAGCAGTCCCGACAGGACTGAAGCTTTCTTT
CASSPDRTEAFF
>TRBV5-1|NA|few|15|TRBJ1-1
TGCGCCAGCAGCTTGGTGGGCAGGTTAAACACTGAAGCTTTCTTT
CASSLVGRLNTEAFF
>TRBV9|NA|NA|14|TRBJ1-4
TGTGCCAGCAGCGTAGCCGTCACTAATGAAAAACTGTTTTTT
CASSVAVTNEKLFF
>TRBV12-3/TRBV12-4|TRBD2|few|16|TRBJ2-5
TGTGCCAGCAGTGCCGGACTAGCGGGGGGGCGAGAGACCCAGTACTTC
CASSAGLAGGRETQYF
>TRBV4-1|NA|few|15|TRBJ1-1
TGCGCCAGCAGCCAATCAGGGGTGTTGAACACTGAAGCTTTCTTT
CASSQSGVLNTEAFF
>TRBV6-5|NA|NA|15|TRBJ2-3
TGTGCCAGCAGGGCCACGGCGGGATTGACAGATACGCAGTATTTT
CASRATAGLTDTQYF
>TRBV12-3/TRBV12-4|TRBD1|few|14|TRBJ2-1
TGTGCCAGCAGTCGACAGGGGGCCGGCAATGAGCAGTTCTTC
CASSRQGAGNEQFF
>TRBV14|TRBD2|few|21|TRBJ2-5
TGTGCCAGCAGCCAAGACCCCACCGGCACTAGCGGGGGCGCGTACCAAGAGACCCAGTACTTC
CASSQDPTGTSGGAYQETQYF
>TRBV11-1|NA|few|16|TRBJ2-7
TGTGCCAGCAGCACAAGCCGGGCTCTCCCCCCCTACGAGCAGTACTTC
CASSTSRALPPYEQYF
>TRBV29-1|NA|few|13|TRBJ2-1
TGCAGCGAACTCACGAGCTCCTACAATGAGCAGTTCTTC
CSELTSSYNEQFF
>TRBV10-3|NA|few|12|TRBJ2-7
TGTGCCATCAGTGGAGCCAGGTACGAGCAGTACTTC
CAISGARYEQYF
>TRBV25-1|NA|NA|12|TRBJ2-7
TGTGCCAGCAGTGAACTCGGGGGCGAGCAGTACTTC
CASSELGGEQYF
>TRBV7-2|TRBD2|NA|17|TRBJ2-3
TGTGCCAGCAGCTTCGTCGGGACTAGCGCGTTCGGAGATACGCAGTATTTT
CASSFVGTSAFGDTQYF
>TRBV12-3/TRBV12-4|TRBD1|few|15|TRBJ2-2
TGTGCCAGCAGTAGGACAGGGGGAAACACCGGGGAGCTGTTTTTT
CASSRTGGNTGELFF
>TRBV4-2|TRBD2|NA|16|TRBJ2-7
TGTGCCAGCAGCCAAGTGGTACTAGCGGGGGGGTACGAGCAGTACTTC
CASSQVVLAGGYEQYF
>TRBV13|NA|NA|17|TRBJ1-1
TGTGCCAGCAGCTTAGGCCCCGCCGGGTCAATGCTCACTGAAGCTTACTTT
CASSLGPAGSMLTEAYF
>TRBV5-1|NA|NA|16|TRBJ2-7
TGCGCCAGCAGCTTACTGGGCGTGGTGAGCTCCTACGAGCAGTACTTC
CASSLLGVVSSYEQYF
>TRBV7-2|NA|NA|15|TRBJ1-4
TGTGCCAGCAGCTTAGTCCATGGGAGCCATGAAAAATTTTTTTTT
CASSLVHGSHEKFFF
>TRBV7-3|TRBD1|few|14|TRBJ2-7
TGTGCCAGCAGCCCAGGACAGGGAGAAGTCGAGCAGTACTTC
CASSPGQGEVEQYF
>TRBV5-1|TRBD2|NA|18|TRBJ2-2
TGCGCCAGCAGCCCCCAGACTAGCGGGAGATGGAACACCGGGGAGCTGTTTTTT
CASSPQTSGRWNTGELFF
>TRBV18|TRBD1|few|17|TRBJ1-1
TGTGCCAGCTCACCCCCGGGACAGGGACATGTGGGCACTGAAGCTTTCTTT
CASSPPGQGHVGTEAFF
>TRBV7-2|TRBD2|NA|12|TRBJ2-7
TGTGCCAGCAGCTATGATAGCGGGAGGGCCCACTTC
CASSYDSGRAHF
>TRBV7-2|NA|few|15|TRBJ1-2
TGTGCCAGCAGCCCCGGGGCAGCCGAAAGAGATGGCTACACCTTC
CASSPGAAERDGYTF
>TRBV29-1|TRBD2|NA|17|TRBJ2-1
TGCAGCGTTGAAGATCCCGCGGGAGCGGGAGGGTACAATGAGCAGTTCTTC
CSVEDPAGAGGYNEQFF
>TRBV5-6|NA|NA|14|TRBJ2-2
TGTGCCAGCAGCCCAGACCAGAACACCGGGGAGCTGTTTTTT
CASSPDQNTGELFF
>TRBV18|NA|NA|16|TRBJ1-3
TGTGCCAGCTCATCCGCGGGGCAGAGCTCTGGAAACACCATATATTTT
CASSSAGQSSGNTIYF